The sequence of this TCR beta chain was determined in a study of blood T cell repertoires in COVID-19. Study-wide context: The United States, Italy and Spain provided the acute and convalescent COVID-19 samples.

CDR1 is SGHRS, CDR2 YFSETQ, per germline. Trimming pared 0 bases from V and 1 base from J, leaving 10 bases between. The CDR3 consists of 15 residues. Profiled with immunoSEQ multiplex PCR; TCRdb holds only in-frame clones, not every one. The repertoire holds 220,000 or so clones, approximately 84% seen once, with 2.9% in the top ten. This receptor was taken from a man aged 45-65 years who had recovered from COVID-19. V gene TRBV5-1 combines with J gene TRBJ2-5, with D hard to call. The sample consisted of peripheral blood. The CDR3 sequence is CASSLVAGSQETQYF. The CDR3 DNA reads TGCGCCAGCAGCTTGGTGGCAGGCTCCCAAGAGACCCAGTACTTC.